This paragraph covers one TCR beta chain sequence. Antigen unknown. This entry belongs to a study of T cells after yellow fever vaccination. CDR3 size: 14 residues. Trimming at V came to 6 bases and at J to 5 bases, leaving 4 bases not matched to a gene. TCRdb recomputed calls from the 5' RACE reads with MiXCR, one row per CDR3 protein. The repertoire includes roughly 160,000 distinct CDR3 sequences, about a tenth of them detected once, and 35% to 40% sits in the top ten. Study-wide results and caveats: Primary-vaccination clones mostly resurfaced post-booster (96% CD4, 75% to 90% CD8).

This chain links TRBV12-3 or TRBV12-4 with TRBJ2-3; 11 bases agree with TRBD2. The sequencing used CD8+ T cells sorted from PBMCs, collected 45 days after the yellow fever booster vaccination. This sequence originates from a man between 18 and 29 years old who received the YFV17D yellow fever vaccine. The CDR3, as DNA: TGTGCCAGCAGCCGGACTAGCGGGCTAGATACGCAGTATTTT. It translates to CASSRTSGLDTQYF.